The 7 T cell receptor beta chains presented below share a single source sample, sequenced in a study of blood T cell repertoires in COVID-19. Here immunoSEQ multiplex PCR was the method, and the copy in TCRdb shows in-frame clones only, minus some. The sample holds 200,000 to 250,000 clones, 70% to 90% seen once. The sample was peripheral blood. These receptor sequences come from a woman aged 18-30 years who had recovered from COVID-19.

The J gene is TRBJ2-3, the V gene TRBV9, with D maybe TRBD2 (6 bases). V was clipped by 0 bases and J by 2 bases, with 13 bases between them. CDR1 and CDR2 from the germline V gene are SGDLS and YYNGEE. The length of the CDR3 is 16 residues. The CDR3 DNA reads TGTGCCAGCAGCGTAGGTGATAGCGGAGACACAGATACGCAGTATTTT. Translation: CASSVGDSGDTDTQYF.

This sequence joins TRBV7-6 and TRBJ2-3; 10 positions agree with TRBD2. V was pared by 3 bases and J by 5 bases, with 14 bases of the junction left unmatched. Germline-derived CDR1 and CDR2 are SGHVS and FNYEAQ. This CDR3 has 18 residues. The CDR3 nucleotides read TGTGCCAGCAGCTTTTTACGGGAGCGGGAGGGCCTGGGAGATACGCAGTATTTT. Its protein product is CASSFLREREGLGDTQYF.

This clone was counted between two and nine times. The V call is TRBV29-1, the J call TRBJ1-2; no clear D gene. This CDR3 is built from 10 residues. V lost 5 bases to trimming and J lost 6 bases, with 7 bases between them. Germline V gives CDR1 SQVTM, CDR2 ANQGSEA. CDR3 in amino acids: CSVRQDGYTF. CDR3 nucleotide sequence: TGCAGCGTTCGGCAGGATGGCTACACCTTC.

This sequence joins TRBV4-3 and TRBJ1-1; 7 bases match TRBD1. The germline V gene encodes CDR1 LGHNA and CDR2 YSLEER. V lost 4 bases and J lost 3; bases outside the gene matches: 11. This CDR3 is built from 16 residues. Here the CDR3 reads CASSPQSGTVYTEAFF. The DNA for the CDR3 is TGCGCCAGCAGCCCACAATCCGGGACAGTGTACACTGAAGCTTTCTTT.

This clone showed up just a few times. The chain carries TRBV6-5 and TRBJ1-1, with D uncertain. This CDR3 spans 14 amino acids. CDR1 is MNHEY and CDR2 is SVGAGI in the germline V gene. Trimming left V 2 bases short and J 7 bases short, with 14 bases between. In DNA, the CDR3 is TGTGCCAGCAGTTACCAGGCGGGCGGGAATGAAGCTTTCTTT. Translating gives CASSYQAGGNEAFF.

This chain connects TRBV5-6 to TRBJ1-4, with 7 nucleotides matching TRBD1. V lost 4 bases and J lost 7; bases outside the gene matches: 4. Germline V CDR1 and CDR2: SGHDT, YYEEEE. This CDR3 has 13 amino acids. The CDR3 DNA is TGTGCCAGCAGCAACAGGGGAGGTGAAAAACTGTTTTTT. Its translation is CASSNRGGEKLFF.

The V and J genes are TRBV6-6 and TRBJ1-5; 8 bases line up with TRBD1. Trimming at V came to 6 bases and at J to 6 bases, leaving 1 base not matched to a gene. The CDR3 is 12 amino acids. Germline V gene data show CDR1 as MNHNY and CDR2 as SVGAGI (reference sequence). The CDR3 loop is CASRQGAQPQHF. The CDR3 bases are TGTGCCAGCAGGCAGGGGGCTCAGCCCCAGCATTTT.